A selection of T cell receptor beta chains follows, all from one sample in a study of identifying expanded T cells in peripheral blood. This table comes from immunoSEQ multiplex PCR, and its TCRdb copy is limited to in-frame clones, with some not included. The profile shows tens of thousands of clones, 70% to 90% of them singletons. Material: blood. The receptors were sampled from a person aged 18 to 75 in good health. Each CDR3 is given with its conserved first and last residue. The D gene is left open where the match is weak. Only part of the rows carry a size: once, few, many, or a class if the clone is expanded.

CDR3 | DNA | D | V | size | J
CSVDGRRGSAYNEQFF | TGCAGCGTTGACGGACGAAGGGGAAGCGCCTACAATGAGCAGTTCTTC | NA | TRBV29-1 | NA | TRBJ2-1
CASSPTGAWDTIYF | TGTGCCAGCTCACCCACCGGGGCTTGGGACACCATATATTTT | NA | TRBV18 | NA | TRBJ1-3
CASSLDWNNEKLFF | TGTGCCAGCAGCTTGGACTGGAATAATGAAAAACTGTTTTTT | NA | TRBV7-9 | NA | TRBJ1-4
CASSSPGDSKGYTF | TGTGCCAGCAGCTCCCCTGGCGATTCAAAAGGCTACACCTTC | NA | TRBV7-9 | NA | TRBJ1-2
CASNPGGTPLGYTF | TGTGCCAGCAACCCAGGGGGGACCCCTCTTGGCTACACCTTC | TRBD1 | TRBV7-8 | NA | TRBJ1-2
CASSSSPTGSNSPLHF | TGCGCCAGCAGCTCCAGTCCCACAGGGTCTAATTCACCCCTCCACTTT | NA | TRBV5-1 | few | TRBJ1-6
CASSQELQAYGYTF | TGCGCCAGCAGCCAAGAACTACAGGCTTATGGCTACACCTTC | NA | TRBV4-1 | few | TRBJ1-2
CASHYYRSQANTGELFF | TGTGCCAGCCACTACTATAGGAGTCAGGCGAACACCGGGGAGCTGTTTTTT | NA | TRBV28 | NA | TRBJ2-2
CASSFVGRNTEAFF | TGCGCCAGCAGCTTCGTCGGGAGGAACACTGAAGCTTTCTTT | NA | TRBV5-1 | NA | TRBJ1-1
CASSPLQDYNEQFF | TGTGCCAGCTCACCATTGCAGGACTACAATGAGCAGTTCTTC | NA | TRBV18 | NA | TRBJ2-1
CASSLDRVTEAFF | TGTGCCAGTAGTCTTGATCGGGTCACTGAAGCTTTCTTT | NA | TRBV19 | NA | TRBJ1-1
CASSLSSTEAFF | TGTGCCAGCAGCCTCAGTAGTACTGAAGCTTTCTTT | NA | TRBV7-2 | NA | TRBJ1-1
CASSGVRKETQYF | TGTGCCAGCAGTGGTGTCAGAAAAGAGACCCAGTACTTC | NA | TRBV2 | NA | TRBJ2-5
CASTPGQGEYGYTF | TGTGCCAGCACACCGGGACAGGGGGAATATGGCTACACCTTC | TRBD1 | TRBV2 | NA | TRBJ1-2
CASSQNGAGGTDTQYF | TGCGCCAGCAGCCAGAACGGGGCCGGCGGCACAGATACGCAGTATTTT | NA | TRBV4-3 | once | TRBJ2-3
CATSSLEFSYNEQFF | TGTGCCACCTCCTCGCTGGAATTCTCCTACAATGAGCAGTTCTTC | NA | TRBV19 | NA | TRBJ2-1
CASRKRTVKTDTQYF | TGTGCCAGCAGGAAAAGGACAGTTAAGACAGATACGCAGTATTTT | NA | TRBV7-6 | NA | TRBJ2-3
CASSYQTGGTGYTF | TGTGCCAGCAGTTACCAGACAGGGGGTACTGGCTACACCTTC | TRBD1 | TRBV6-6 | once | TRBJ1-2
CASSLADSQPQHF | TGTGCCAGCAGCTTAGCTGACAGCCAGCCCCAGCATTTT | NA | TRBV7-9 | NA | TRBJ1-5
CASSLVGVQETQYF | TGTGCCAGCAGCTTAGTAGGGGTCCAAGAGACCCAGTACTTC | NA | TRBV11-3 | NA | TRBJ2-5
CASRQGARETQYF | TGTGCCAGCAGGCAGGGGGCAAGAGAGACCCAGTACTTC | TRBD1 | TRBV7-9 | NA | TRBJ2-5
CASRTTAYEKLFF | TGTGCCAGTAGGACTACGGCTTATGAAAAACTGTTTTTT | NA | TRBV19 | NA | TRBJ1-4
CASSTRTVTLGASQETQYF | TGTGCCAGCAGCACAAGAACTGTCACGTTAGGGGCATCTCAAGAGACCCAGTACTTC | NA | TRBV11-2 | NA | TRBJ2-5
CASSLDGGRGRNTGELFF | TGTGCCAGCAGCTTAGATGGCGGCAGGGGGCGGAACACCGGGGAGCTGTTTTTT | TRBD1 | TRBV11-2 | NA | TRBJ2-2
CASSGQTADNSPLHF | TGTGCCAGCAGTGGGCAGACAGCAGATAATTCACCCCTCCACTTT | NA | TRBV2 | few | TRBJ1-6
CASSYYPTADNSPLHF | TGTGCCAGCAGTTACTATCCGACAGCCGATAATTCACCCCTCCACTTT | NA | TRBV6-6 | NA | TRBJ1-6
CASRTLETQYF | TGTGCCAGCCGAACGCTGGAGACCCAGTACTTC | NA | TRBV6-6 | NA | TRBJ2-5
CASRLVGGERNEQFF | TGCGCCAGCAGGTTGGTTGGGGGCGAGAGGAATGAGCAGTTCTTC | NA | TRBV5-1 | NA | TRBJ2-1
CASSLTYRSSGANVLTF | TGTGCCAGCAGCCTTACGTATCGTAGCTCTGGGGCCAACGTCCTGACTTTC | NA | TRBV5-5 | NA | TRBJ2-6
CASSLGTSSGELFF | TGCGCCAGCAGCCTAGGGACTAGCTCCGGGGAGCTGTTTTTT | TRBD2 | TRBV4-1 | NA | TRBJ2-2
CASSQAGVVGYGYTF | TGCGCCAGCAGCCAGGCAGGGGTTGTCGGCTATGGCTACACCTTC | NA | TRBV4-3 | NA | TRBJ1-2
CASSPRWGGNTEAFF | TGTGCCAGCAGCCCCCGTTGGGGGGGAAACACTGAAGCTTTCTTT | NA | TRBV5-6 | NA | TRBJ1-1
CASSPNSDTQYF | TGTGCCAGCAGTCCCAACTCTGATACGCAGTATTTT | NA | TRBV6-5 | few | TRBJ2-3
CASRTTYNEQFF | TGTGCCAGCAGAACCACCTACAATGAGCAGTTCTTC | NA | TRBV7-2 | NA | TRBJ2-1
CASSLQGVTGELFF | TGTGCCAGCAGCTTACAGGGGGTCACCGGGGAGCTGTTTTTT | TRBD1 | TRBV7-2 | NA | TRBJ2-2
CASSPLGNTEAFF | TGTGCCAGCAGCCCCCTAGGGAACACTGAAGCTTTCTTT | NA | TRBV7-6 | once | TRBJ1-1
CASSLNRDQPQHF | TGTGCCAGCAGCTTAAACCGGGATCAGCCCCAGCATTTT | NA | TRBV7-2 | few | TRBJ1-5
CASSLKIGTERNYGYTF | TGCGCCAGCAGCCTAAAAATAGGGACAGAGCGTAACTATGGCTACACCTTC | TRBD1 | TRBV4-1 | NA | TRBJ1-2
CATQGIEQYF | TGTGCCACCCAGGGAATCGAGCAGTACTTC | NA | TRBV6-1 | NA | TRBJ2-7
CASMRQGRMNTEAFF | TGTGCCAGCATGAGACAGGGGCGCATGAACACTGAAGCTTTCTTT | TRBD1 | TRBV7-2 | NA | TRBJ1-1
CASSPGRQETQYF | TGTGCCAGCTCACCAGGTCGGCAAGAGACCCAGTACTTC | NA | TRBV18 | NA | TRBJ2-5
CASSHQGDTGELFF | TGTGCCAGCAGCCACCAGGGGGATACCGGGGAGCTGTTTTTT | TRBD1 | TRBV5-6 | NA | TRBJ2-2
CASSPPLRGIYGYTF | TGTGCCAGCAGCCCACCGCTTAGAGGGATCTATGGCTACACCTTC | NA | TRBV7-9 | few | TRBJ1-2
CASSQASGGRTDTQYF | TGCGCCAGCAGCCAAGCTAGCGGGGGGCGCACAGATACGCAGTATTTT | TRBD2 | TRBV5-4 | NA | TRBJ2-3
CASSLVASWGEQYF | TGTGCCAGCAGCTTGGTGGCCTCGTGGGGAGAGCAGTACTTC | NA | TRBV5-6 | NA | TRBJ2-7
CASSQVVETVQPQHF | TGCGCCAGCAGCCAAGTTGTGGAGACGGTTCAGCCCCAGCATTTT | NA | TRBV4-1 | NA | TRBJ1-5
CASSYSRWSEKLFF | TGTGCCAGCAGTTACTCGAGGTGGAGTGAAAAACTGTTTTTT | NA | TRBV6-5 | NA | TRBJ1-4
CASSFEGRETQYF | TGTGCCAGCAGCTTCGAGGGGCGAGAGACCCAGTACTTC | NA | TRBV11-3 | NA | TRBJ2-5